The rows below give T cell receptor beta chains drawn from one sample of a study of lymphopenia after photon versus proton radiotherapy. The method was immunoSEQ multiplex PCR; TCRdb's version includes in-frame clones alone and lacks a portion of them. The table shows over 40,000 clones, with about 92% occurring only once. This specimen consisted of peripheral blood, obtained from a patient treated with photon-based radiotherapy. These receptor sequences come from a woman between 35 and 50 years old with cholangiocarcinoma. Each CDR3 is given with its conserved first and last residue. Fields, in order: clone size, CDR3 length, J gene, V gene, CDR3 protein. Clone size appears in some rows only: once, few, many, or a class for an expanded clone.

- 17 TRBJ1-3 TRBV30 CAWSVRGTLRPGNTIYF
few 12 TRBJ1-2 TRBV6-5 CASSYTGYGYTF
- 16 TRBJ1-1 TRBV7-6 CASSYPIGMGDTEAFF
once 16 TRBJ2-7 TRBV4-1 CASSQSPSGSIYEQYF
- 19 TRBJ2-2 TRBV7-2 CASSWRAPLAGGSTEELFF
- 15 TRBJ2-3 TRBV5-4 CASSLAGGSTDTQYF
- 16 TRBJ1-2 TRBV4-3 CASSQEGRDSRYGYTF
- 14 TRBJ2-3 TRBV5-1 CASSLGGYTDTQYF
- 13 TRBJ2-5 TRBV18 CASYRGSQETQYF
- 16 TRBJ1-5 TRBV7-9 CASSLAFGPFNQPQHF
- 16 TRBJ2-2 TRBV13 CASSSGLAGNTGELFF
- 14 TRBJ1-6 TRBV30 CAWEGQGAYSPLHF
- 13 TRBJ1-1 TRBV2 CASRGVGNTEAFF
- 13 TRBJ2-1 TRBV18 CASSPGPHNEQFF
- 15 TRBJ2-5 TRBV5-6 CASSLAGQGAETQYF
- 12 TRBJ2-2 TRBV11-1 CASSLGTGELFF
once 17 TRBJ2-7 TRBV13 CASSSGLAGGPSYEQYF
- 16 TRBJ2-7 TRBV9 CASSVGGQGAYNEQYF
- 15 TRBJ2-2 TRBV28 CASNIAGTNTGELFF
- 9 TRBJ1-1 TRBV19 CASKSEAFF
- 13 TRBJ1-1 TRBV11-2 CASSLSSGAEAFF